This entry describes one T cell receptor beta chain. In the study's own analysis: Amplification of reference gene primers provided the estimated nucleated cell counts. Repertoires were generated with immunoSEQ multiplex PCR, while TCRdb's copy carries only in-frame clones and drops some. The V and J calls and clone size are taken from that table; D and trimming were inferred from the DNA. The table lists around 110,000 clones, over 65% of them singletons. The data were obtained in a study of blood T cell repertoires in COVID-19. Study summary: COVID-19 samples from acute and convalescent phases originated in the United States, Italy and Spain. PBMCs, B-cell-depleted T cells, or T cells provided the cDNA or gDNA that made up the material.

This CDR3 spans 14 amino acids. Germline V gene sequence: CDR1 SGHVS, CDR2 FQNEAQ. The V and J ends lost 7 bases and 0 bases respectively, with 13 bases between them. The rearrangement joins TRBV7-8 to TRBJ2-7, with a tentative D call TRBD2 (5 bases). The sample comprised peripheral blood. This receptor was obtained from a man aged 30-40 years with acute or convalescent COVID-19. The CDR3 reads CASTRTGSSYEQYF. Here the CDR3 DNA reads TGTGCCAGCACCCGGACTGGGAGCTCCTACGAGCAGTACTTC.